This T cell receptor beta chain was obtained from a study of Tregs in tolerant kidney transplant recipients. Study-wide points: The most relevant donor-specific Treg TCRbeta repertoire apparently came from expansion with activated donor B cells. Changing PCR primers prevented nucleotide comparison between some patients' samples.

Turning to this clone: Its target is not known. With the read ending 3 residues before the CDR3 end, the germline J gene is used to fill in that end.

Per germline, CDR1 MNHEY and CDR2 SVGEGT. CDR3 length: 11 residues. V lost 7 bases and J lost 9, with 10 bases in between. TCRdb keeps only in-frame clones here, not all; method: immunoSEQ multiplex PCR. The specimen's table records about 30,000 clones. Unstimulated regulatory T cells (CD4+CD25+CD127-), CD4+CD25- non-regulatory cells, CD4 and CD8 cells were FACS-sorted from thawed PBMCs. The clonotype originates from a human donor who received a combined kidney and bone marrow transplant. The sequencing used CD8+ T cells from blood, collected before the transplant. The genes are TRBV6-2 or TRBV6-3 and TRBJ2-1; D perhaps matches TRBD1 (6 bases). CDR3 DNA (partial): TGTGCCAGCATAGGGGGTGTTGAG. Its translation: CASIGGVE. The whole CDR3 region reads CASIGGVEQFF.